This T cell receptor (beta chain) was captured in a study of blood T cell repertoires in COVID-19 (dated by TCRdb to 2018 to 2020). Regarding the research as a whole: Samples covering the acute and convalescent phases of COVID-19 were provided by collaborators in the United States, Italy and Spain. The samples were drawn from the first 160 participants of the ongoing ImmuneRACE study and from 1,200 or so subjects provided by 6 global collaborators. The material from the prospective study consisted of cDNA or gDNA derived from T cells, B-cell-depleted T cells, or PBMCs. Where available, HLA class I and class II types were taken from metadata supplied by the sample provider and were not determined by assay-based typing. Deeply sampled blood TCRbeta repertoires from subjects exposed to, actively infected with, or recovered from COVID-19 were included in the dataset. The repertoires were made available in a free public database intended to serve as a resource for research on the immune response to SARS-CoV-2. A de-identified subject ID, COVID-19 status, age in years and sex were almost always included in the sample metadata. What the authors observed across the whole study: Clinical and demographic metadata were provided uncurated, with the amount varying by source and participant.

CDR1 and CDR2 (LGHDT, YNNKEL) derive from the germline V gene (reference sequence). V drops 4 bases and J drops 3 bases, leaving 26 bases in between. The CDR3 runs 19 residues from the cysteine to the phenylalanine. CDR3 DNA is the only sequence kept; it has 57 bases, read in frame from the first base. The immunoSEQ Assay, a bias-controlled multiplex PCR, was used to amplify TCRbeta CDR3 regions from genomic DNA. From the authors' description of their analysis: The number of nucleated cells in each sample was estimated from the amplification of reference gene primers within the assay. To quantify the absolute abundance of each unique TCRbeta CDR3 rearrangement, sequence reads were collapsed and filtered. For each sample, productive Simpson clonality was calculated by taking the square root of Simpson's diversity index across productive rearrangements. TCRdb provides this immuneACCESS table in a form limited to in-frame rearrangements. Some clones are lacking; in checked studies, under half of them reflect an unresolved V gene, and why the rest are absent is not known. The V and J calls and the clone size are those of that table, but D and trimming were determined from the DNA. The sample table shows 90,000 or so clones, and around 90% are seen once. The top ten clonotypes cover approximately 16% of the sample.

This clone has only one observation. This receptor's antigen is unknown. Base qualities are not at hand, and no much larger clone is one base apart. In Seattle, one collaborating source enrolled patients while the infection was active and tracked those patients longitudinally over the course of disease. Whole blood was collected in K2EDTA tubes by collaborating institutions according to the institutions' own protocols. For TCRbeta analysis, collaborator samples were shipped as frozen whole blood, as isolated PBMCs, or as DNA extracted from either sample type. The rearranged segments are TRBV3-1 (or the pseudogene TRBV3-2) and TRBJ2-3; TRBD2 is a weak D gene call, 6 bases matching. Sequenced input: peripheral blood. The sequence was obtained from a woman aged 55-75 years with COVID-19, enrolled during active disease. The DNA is TGTGCCAGCAGCCGGGCTCTTCCTGGGTTGCGGGGCGGGACAGATACGCAGTATTTT. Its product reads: CASSRALPGLRGGTDTQYF.